Below are 32 T cell receptor beta chains sequenced from a single sample in a study of cytomegalovirus exposure and HLA in healthy donors. Amplification used 60 Vbeta primers and 13 Jbeta primers. Method: immunoSEQ multiplex PCR; TCRdb's copy keeps in-frame clones and lacks some. The table shows 140,000 to 150,000 clones, with 65% to 80% occurring only once. Material: PBMCs. The origin of the receptors is a man in his thirties or forties in good health and CMV-seronegative.

This clone was seen a single time. Because the CDR3's place on the DNA is in doubt, the DNA is left out and the CDR3 is given as listed by TCRdb. The V gene is TRBV6-1, the J gene TRBJ1-2; no check of the table's D call, TRBD1, against the DNA was made. Germline V CDR1 and CDR2: MNHNS, SASEGT. Termini included, the CDR3 measures 13 amino acids. CDR3 in amino acids: CASSEVGQGAHTF.

V usage is TRBV6-5 and J usage is TRBJ1-1; TRBD1 is a possible D gene (5 bases). Looked up from germline, CDR1 is MNHEY and CDR2 is SVGAGI. The V end was cut by 0 bases, the J end by 5 bases, with 7 bases between. The CDR3 contains 13 residues. CDR3 region: CASSYSEGTEAFF. The DNA of the CDR3 is TGTGCCAGCAGTTACTCGGAGGGGACTGAAGCTTTCTTT.

Only a few counts were recorded for this clone. The rearrangement joins TRBV19 to TRBJ2-3; the match to TRBD2 covers 7 bases. This CDR3 spans 17 amino acids. Germline CDR1 and CDR2: LNHDA and SQIVND (reference sequence). The V segment lost 4 bases and the J segment 2 bases; nucleotides outside the gene matches: 12. CDR3 amino acids: CASSTPRASGSTDTQYF. CDR3 nucleotides: TGTGCCAGTAGTACCCCCAGGGCTAGCGGATCCACAGATACGCAGTATTTT.

The chain links TRBV30 to TRBJ1-6; TRBD1 agrees at 10 bases. V was pared by 3 bases and J by 7 bases, with 3 bases of the junction left unmatched. This CDR3 comprises 14 residues. Germline CDR1 is GTSNPN and CDR2 is SVGIG (reference sequence). The CDR3 loop reads CAWRGQGLNSPLHF. Written as DNA, the CDR3 is TGTGCCTGGAGGGGACAGGGGCTCAATTCACCCCTCCACTTT.

This clone turned up a few times. The junction departs from the called germline gene at one end, perhaps through a read error. CDR3 in amino acids: CAWSVSDRHIF. In DNA, the CDR3 is TGTGCCTGGAGTGTTAGTGACAGGCATATCTTC. This sequence joins TRBV30 and TRBJ2-7; perhaps TRBD1 as D (6 bases). The CDR3 spans 11 residues. Germline lookup yields CDR1 GTSNPN and CDR2 SVGIG (reference sequence).

The rearrangement links TRBV19 to TRBJ1-1; unclear D gene. CDR1 is LNHDA, CDR2 SQIVND, per germline (reference sequence). The CDR3 is 14 amino acids. V gave up 3 bases and J gave up 0 bases, with 8 bases separating them. The CDR3 loop is CASSISQMNTEAFF. CDR3 coding DNA: TGTGCCAGTAGTATCTCCCAGATGAACACTGAAGCTTTCTTT.

The rearrangement uses TRBV5-4 and TRBJ2-1; 8 bases map to TRBD2. CDR1 and CDR2 from the germline V gene are SGHNT and YYREEE (reference sequence). This CDR3 spans 15 amino acids. J was trimmed by 3 bases and V by 4 bases; bases with no gene match: 6. The CDR3 sequence is CASSPPGGYYNEQFF. Written as DNA, the CDR3 is TGTGCCAGCAGCCCCCCGGGAGGGTACTACAATGAGCAGTTCTTC.

The genes are TRBV19 and TRBJ2-7; 9 nucleotides line up with TRBD1. The germline V gene has CDR1 LNHDA and CDR2 SQIVND (reference sequence). J gave up 4 bases and V 5 bases, and 12 bases lay outside the gene matches. The CDR3 extends over 16 amino acids. The CDR3 DNA reads TGTGCCAGTAGTCCAAGAGGGGGACAGGGACTATACGAGCAGTACTTC. Amino acid sequence: CASSPRGGQGLYEQYF.

The chain is built from TRBV19 and TRBJ2-2, with D possibly matching TRBD2 (5 bases). The CDR3 consists of 17 residues. Trimming removed 5 bases at V and 5 bases at J, with 21 bases between. Germline V gene data show CDR1 as LNHDA and CDR2 as SQIVND (reference sequence). The CDR3 coding sequence is TGTGCCAGTAGTCTCTCCCCCGGGAACCCAGGTACCGGGGAGCTGTTTTTT. As protein: CASSLSPGNPGTGELFF.

The chain employs TRBV25-1 and TRBJ1-3; 9 bases align to TRBD1. With V trimmed by 4 bases and J by 0 bases, 7 bases remained unmatched. The CDR3 sequence is 17 residues long. The germline CDR1 and CDR2 sequences are MGHDK and SYGVNS. The CDR3 DNA reads as TGTGCCAGCAGTGCTTTGGGGACAGGGTTCTCTGGAAACACCATATATTTT. Residues: CASSALGTGFSGNTIYF.

The chain recombines TRBV18 with TRBJ2-2; 7 positions agree with TRBD2. From germline, CDR1 is KGHSH and CDR2 LQKENI. The J segment lost 1 base and the V segment lost 3 bases, leaving 2 bases of the junction unmatched. The CDR3 is 15 residues long. CDR3: CASSPSSGNTGELFF. The CDR3 DNA is TGTGCCAGCTCACCGTCTAGCGGGAACACCGGGGAGCTGTTTTTT.

This clone was counted a few times. This chain uses TRBV5-1 with TRBJ2-5, with D possibly being TRBD1 (6 bases). Germline V CDR1 and CDR2: SGHRS, YFSETQ. V lost 3 bases and J lost 2, with 14 bases in between. This CDR3 is built from 15 residues. CDR3: CASSSSGTPQETQYF. The CDR3 DNA follows: TGCGCCAGCAGCTCATCCGGGACACCTCAAGAGACCCAGTACTTC. Drawing the rest from reference TRBV5-1 and TRBJ2-5, the complete variable domain is KAGVTQTPRYLIKTRGQQVTLSCSPISGHRSVSWYQQTPGQGLQFLFEYFSETQRNKGNFPGRFSGRQFSNSRSEMNVSTLELGDSALYLCASSSSGTPQETQYFGPGTRLLVL.

The chain is built from TRBV19 and TRBJ2-3, with 8 nucleotides matching TRBD1. Unmatched junction bases numbered 6, after V lost 4 bases and J lost 3 bases. Germline V CDR1 and CDR2: LNHDA, SQIVND (reference sequence). This CDR3 is 15 amino acids long. The CDR3 region has the DNA TGTGCCAGTAGTAACGGACAGGGAACAACAGATACGCAGTATTTT. Its translation is CASSNGQGTTDTQYF.

V is TRBV6-1 and J is TRBJ1-5, with 8 bases fitting TRBD1. This CDR3 contains 13 residues. Germline CDR1 MNHNS, CDR2 SASEGT. The junction had 5 bases not matched to a gene; V was cut back by 6 bases and J by 7 bases. CDR3 region: CASSLTGEQPQHF. CDR3 sequence (DNA): TGTGCCAGCAGCTTGACAGGGGAGCAGCCCCAGCATTTT.

The chain employs TRBV6-6 and TRBJ1-6; the match to TRBD1 covers 7 bases. J lost 8 bases, V lost 5 bases, and 9 bases had no gene match. The germline CDR1 and CDR2 sequences are MNHNY and SVGAGI (reference sequence). This CDR3 is 15 amino acids long. The CDR3 protein is CASSPQGEGDSPLHF. Written as DNA, the CDR3 is TGTGCCAGCAGTCCCCAGGGGGAAGGCGATTCACCCCTCCACTTT.

The rearrangement links TRBV9 to TRBJ2-3; D perhaps matches TRBD2 (7 bases). The CDR3 runs 15 residues. Germline CDR1 reads SGDLS; CDR2 reads YYNGEE. Trimming took 4 bases from V and 1 from J, leaving 13 bases between them. As DNA, the CDR3 is TGTGCCAGCAGCTCTTGGGGGGGCGGCACAGATACGCAGTATTTT. This encodes CASSSWGGGTDTQYF. The full variable domain, its missing parts supplied by reference TRBV9 and TRBJ2-3, is DSGVTQTPKHLITATGQRVTLRCSPRSGDLSVYWYQQSLDQGLQFLIQYYNGEERAKGNILERFSAQQFPDLHSELNLSSLELGDSALYFCASSSWGGGTDTQYFGPGTRLTVL.

This clone was counted between two and nine times. The V call is TRBV29-1, the J call TRBJ2-5; tentatively, D is TRBD2 (6 bases). The CDR3 is 13 amino acids. Germline V lookup: CDR1 SQVTM, CDR2 ANQGSEA. Trimming shortened V by 3 bases and J by 0 bases, and 8 bases separated the two germline ends. The CDR3 loop is CSVDTGDQETQYF. The CDR3 nucleotides read TGCAGCGTTGATACGGGGGACCAAGAGACCCAGTACTTC.

This CDR3 is CASSPSGGSYNEQFF. CDR3 coding DNA: TGTGCCAGCAGCCCTAGCGGGGGGTCCTACAATGAGCAGTTCTTC. The J gene is TRBJ2-1, the V gene TRBV5-5; 11 bases map to TRBD2. V shed 4 bases, J shed 1 base, and the junction held 1 base outside the gene matches. CDR1 is SGHKS and CDR2 is YYEKEE in the germline V gene (reference sequence). The CDR3 is 15 amino acids.

The chain joins TRBV2 to TRBJ1-6, with D possibly being TRBD1 (6 bases). CDR1 is SNHLY, CDR2 FYNNEI, per germline. V was pared by 7 bases and J by 6 bases, with 19 bases between. This CDR3 region has 16 residues. DNA of the CDR3: TGTGCCAGCAATGAGCCCCCGGGACAAGCTAATTCACCCCTCCACTTT. Protein product: CASNEPPGQANSPLHF.

The rearrangement joins TRBV10-1 to TRBJ2-1; TRBD2 agrees at 7 bases. With 4 bases clipped from V and 0 bases from J, the junction kept 0 bases outside the gene matches. The CDR3 covers 14 residues. The germline CDR1 and CDR2 sequences are WNHNN and SYGVQD (reference sequence). This CDR3 is CASSGGGSYNEQFF. The CDR3 region has the DNA TGCGCCAGCAGTGGGGGGGGCTCCTACAATGAGCAGTTCTTC.

V and J are TRBV5-4 and TRBJ1-2; D call uncertain. V gave up 0 bases and J gave up 1 base, with 4 bases separating them. Per germline, CDR1 SGHNT and CDR2 YYREEE (reference sequence). This CDR3 region has 13 residues. CDR3 sequence: CASSLDGNYGYTF. The CDR3 DNA is TGTGCCAGCAGCTTGGACGGTAACTATGGCTACACCTTC.

The chain employs TRBV28 and TRBJ2-7; 11 bases align to TRBD2. The CDR3 runs 16 residues. The germline CDR1 and CDR2 sequences are MDHEN and SYDVKM. The trim removed 6 bases at V and 5 bases at J, leaving 12 bases unmatched. Written as DNA, the CDR3 is TGTGCCAGCAGGCAGCGTACTAGCGGGAGTTACCACGAGCAGTACTTC. This sequence encodes CASRQRTSGSYHEQYF.

V usage is TRBV18 and J usage is TRBJ1-2, with 10 bases lining up with TRBD1. The germline CDR1 and CDR2 sequences are KGHSH and LQKENI. The CDR3 runs 14 residues. V lost 6 bases and J lost 8; bases outside the gene matches: 9. The CDR3 bases are TGTGCCAGCTCCCCCACCGGGACAGGGGCCGGCTACACCTTC. Translating it yields CASSPTGTGAGYTF.

J is TRBJ2-5 and V is TRBV5-4, with TRBD1 identical over 9 bases. From germline, CDR1 is SGHNT and CDR2 YYREEE (reference sequence). With V trimmed by 6 bases and J by 3 bases, 6 bases remained unmatched. The CDR3 sequence is 14 residues long. The CDR3 DNA reads as TGTGCCAGCAACCCGGGACAGGGAAAAGAGACCCAGTACTTC. Encoded protein: CASNPGQGKETQYF.

The CDR3 DNA sequence: TGTGCCAGCAGTGGGGCCATATCTGGAAACACCATATATTTT. Encoded protein: CASSGAISGNTIYF. The chain uses TRBV2 and TRBJ1-3; no firm D call. The CDR3 runs 14 residues. The V end lost 4 bases, the J end lost 1 base, and 8 bases lay between the germline ends. The germline gives CDR1 SNHLY, CDR2 FYNNEI.

The count of this clone is one. DNA for the CDR3: TGTGCCATCAGTGATCCTAGCGCTCGGGGGATCTACGAGCAGTACTTC. The encoded protein is CAISDPSARGIYEQYF. J is TRBJ2-7 and V is TRBV10-3; D may be TRBD2 (6 bases). V was pared by 3 bases and J by 3 bases, with 18 bases between. This CDR3 region has 16 residues. Germline CDR1 reads ENHRY; CDR2 reads SYGVKD.

The CDR3 sequence: CASSLIENSPLHF. The CDR3 nucleotides read TGCGCCAGCAGCTTAATAGAAAATTCACCCCTCCACTTT. The rearrangement uses TRBV5-1 and TRBJ1-6; D gene ambiguous. The germline gives CDR1 SGHRS, CDR2 YFSETQ. This CDR3 is 13 amino acids long. The V end lost 2 bases, the J end lost 7 bases, and 7 bases lay between the germline ends.

The CDR3 loop is CASSIFGKGAEAFF. The CDR3 bases are TGTGCCAGTAGTATATTTGGTAAGGGGGCTGAAGCTTTCTTT. The chain links TRBV19 to TRBJ1-1, with a weak D call TRBD1 (6 bases). This CDR3 spans 14 amino acids. Trimming stripped 2 bases from V and 6 bases from J, with 13 bases between. Germline CDR1 LNHDA, CDR2 SQIVND (reference sequence). The entire variable domain, with the rest obtained from reference TRBV19 and TRBJ1-1, is as follows: DGGITQSPKYLFRKEGQNVTLSCEQNLNHDAMYWYRQDPGQGLRLIYYSQIVNDFQKGDIAEGYSVSREKKESFPLTVTSAQKNPTAFYLCASSIFGKGAEAFFGQGTRLTVV.

The rearrangement uses TRBV13 and TRBJ2-5; 9 positions match TRBD2. The CDR3 length is 15 residues. Germline lookup yields CDR1 PRHDT and CDR2 FYEKMQ (reference sequence). V shed 5 bases and J 4 bases; nucleotides not matched to a gene: 8. CDR3 DNA sequence: TGTGCCAGCAGCCCCCGGACTAGCGCAGGAGAGACCCAGTACTTC. This encodes CASSPRTSAGETQYF.

Notes on this clone: Other DNA sequences from this sample encode an identical CDR3 as well. The V call is TRBV9, the J call TRBJ2-5; weak D call: TRBD2 (6 bases). Germline V lookup: CDR1 SGDLS, CDR2 YYNGEE. This CDR3 region has 14 residues. Trimming took off 3 bases at V and 4 bases at J, with 13 bases between the two ends. The CDR3 spells CASSALAGSETQYF. The CDR3 DNA reads TGTGCCAGCAGCGCGCTGGCGGGGTCAGAGACCCAGTACTTC.

The rearrangement links TRBV7-2 to TRBJ2-2; 12 bases match TRBD2. The trim removed 2 bases at V and 4 bases at J, leaving 8 bases unmatched. In germline, CDR1 is SGHTA, CDR2 FQGNSA. CDR3 length: 18 amino acids. The DNA of the CDR3 is TGTGCCAGCAGCTTAAGAGCTAGCGGGGGGGCTCGCACCGGGGAGCTGTTTTTT. It yields the protein CASSLRASGGARTGELFF.

This clone was seen a handful of times. This rearrangement joins TRBV7-8 to TRBJ1-1, with D maybe TRBD1 (6 bases). Between the trimmed V and J ends, which lost 8 bases and 0 bases, there was a span of 10 bases. The CDR3 runs to 13 residues. From germline, CDR1 is SGHVS and CDR2 FQNEAQ. Here the CDR3 reads CASATGMNTEAFF. The CDR3 DNA follows: TGTGCCAGCGCGACAGGCATGAACACTGAAGCTTTCTTT.